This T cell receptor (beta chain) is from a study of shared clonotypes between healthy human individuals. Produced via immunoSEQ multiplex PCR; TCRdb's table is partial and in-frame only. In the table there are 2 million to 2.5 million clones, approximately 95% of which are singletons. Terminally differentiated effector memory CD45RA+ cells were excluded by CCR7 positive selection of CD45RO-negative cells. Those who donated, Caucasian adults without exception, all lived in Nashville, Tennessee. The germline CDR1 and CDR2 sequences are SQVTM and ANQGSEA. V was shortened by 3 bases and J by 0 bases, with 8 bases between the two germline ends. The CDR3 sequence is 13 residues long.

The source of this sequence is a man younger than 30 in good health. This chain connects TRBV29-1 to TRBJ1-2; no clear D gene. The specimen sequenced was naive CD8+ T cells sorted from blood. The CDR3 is CSVDAGTNYGYTF. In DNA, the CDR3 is TGCAGCGTTGATGCGGGGACTAACTATGGCTACACCTTC.